This T cell receptor beta chain comes out of a study of blood T cells in healthy people across ages. The CDR3 runs 14 residues. V lost 10 bases, J lost 1 base, and 11 bases lay in between. Germline V gene lookup returns CDR1 MDHEN and CDR2 SYDVKM. Alongside a J-beta primer mix, a sample-barcoded 5' primer served in a second PCR lasting about 6 to 12 cycles. TCRdb fed the 5' RACE reads into MiXCR, producing one record per CDR3 protein. Of about 290,000 distinct CDR3 sequences listed, roughly 29% were seen once; the top ten hold approximately 28%. The clonotype was recovered from an older woman in good health. The rearrangement links TRBV28 to TRBJ2-6; TRBD2 might be the D (6 bases). Sequencing used blood. The CDR3 DNA is TGTGCCATCGGGGGAGGATCTGGGGCCAACGTCCTGACTTTC. The encoded protein is CAIGGGSGANVLTF.